This T cell receptor beta chain was captured in a study of T cells in Graves' hyperthyroidism and ophthalmopathy. Across the study: Pretreatment peripheral blood was obtained at initial diagnosis. Study results and caveats: For ophthalmopathy, model prediction preceded onset by a median approximately 6 months. Among clonotypes expanded in thyroid above 0.001, most were also found in blood.

Researchers amplified the TCR beta CDR3 regions from RNA transcripts. The primer set for the first-round RT-PCR of the TCR CDR3 was HTBI. MiXCR, run by TCRdb on the multiplex PCR reads, gives a single entry per CDR3 protein. The sample lists 190,000 or so distinct CDR3 sequences, about a sixth seen once, with about 45% in the top ten. This clonotype was counted at least ten times. Antigen: not known. It was uncontrolled infection, other autoimmune disease, pregnancy or lactation that excluded patients. The V end was cut by 0 bases, the J end by 5 bases, with 7 bases between. CDR1 SNHLY and CDR2 FYNNEI come from the germline V gene. The CDR3 has 13 residues.

This sequence joins TRBV2 and TRBJ1-1; D is unresolved. This clonotype was obtained from a man aged 40-49 years with Graves' hyperthyroidism. What was sequenced was blood. The CDR3 DNA reads TGTGCCAGCAGTGAAGCGCTTACGACTGAAGCTTTCTTT. Amino acid sequence: CASSEALTTEAFF.